This TCR beta chain came from a study of cytomegalovirus exposure and HLA in healthy donors. 60 Vbeta and 13 Jbeta primers were used in PCR. Profiled with immunoSEQ multiplex PCR; TCRdb holds only in-frame clones, not every one. There are about 140,000 clones in the sample; about three quarters occur only once, and approximately 4% lies in the top ten. Germline-derived CDR1 and CDR2 are SGHTA and FQGNSA. The CDR3 sequence is 15 residues long. V gave up 0 bases and J gave up 0 bases; unmatched junction bases: 0. Sequenced sample: PBMCs. V usage is TRBV7-2 and J usage is TRBJ2-3; 7 bases map to TRBD2. The receptor's source is a male donor in good health and CMV-seronegative. The CDR3 nucleotides are TGTGCCAGCAGCTTAGCAGCGGGGAGCACAGATACGCAGTATTTT. As protein: CASSLAAGSTDTQYF.